This T cell receptor (beta chain) was found in a study of T cells in Graves' hyperthyroidism and ophthalmopathy. In the study overall: Peripheral blood sampling occurred at initial diagnosis, before any treatment. Study-wide results and caveats: In the blood, most expanded thyroid clonotypes above 0.001 appeared as well.

This clonotype was observed a handful of times. Its cognate antigen is unknown. The investigators amplified TCR beta CDR3 regions from RNA transcripts. The TCR CDR3 was amplified in a first-round RT-PCR using the HTBI primer set. TCRdb called the multiplex PCR reads again in MiXCR, with one record for every CDR3 protein. This sample carries some 370,000 distinct CDR3 sequences, roughly an eighth of them seen once, and the ten largest clones take around 27%. The junction had 9 bases not matched to a gene; V was cut back by 5 bases and J by 7 bases. This CDR3 is built from 15 residues. The chain combines TRBV12-3 or TRBV12-4 with TRBJ2-2, with 8 bases that match TRBD1. Sequencing was done on a sample of blood. The receptor was derived from a man between 50 and 59 years old with Graves' ophthalmopathy. CDR3 nucleotides: TGTGCCAGCAGTCCCCCAGGGGGCGGAGTCGGGGAGCTGTTTTTT. Its protein is CASSPPGGGVGELFF.